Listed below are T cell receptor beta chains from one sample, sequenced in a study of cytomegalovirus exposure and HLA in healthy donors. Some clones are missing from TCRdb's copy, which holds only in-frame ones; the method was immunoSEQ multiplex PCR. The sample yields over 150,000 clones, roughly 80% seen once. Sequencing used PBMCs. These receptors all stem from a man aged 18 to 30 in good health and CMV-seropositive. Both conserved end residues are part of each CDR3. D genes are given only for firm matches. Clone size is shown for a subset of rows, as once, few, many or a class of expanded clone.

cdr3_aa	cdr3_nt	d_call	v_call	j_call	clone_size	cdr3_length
CASSPQTGSSGNTIYF	TGCGCCAGCAGTCCCCAAACGGGAAGCTCTGGAAACACCATATATTTT	.	TRBV5-1	TRBJ1-3	once	16
CASSYSLGDTEAFF	TGTGCCAGCAGTTACTCTCTGGGCGACACTGAAGCTTTCTTT	.	TRBV6-5	TRBJ1-1	.	14
CASSGGQGSGANVLTF	TGTGCCAGCAGTGGGGGACAGGGCTCCGGGGCCAACGTCCTGACTTTC	TRBD1	TRBV2	TRBJ2-6	.	16
CASSRRGQGGYTF	TGTGCCAGCAGCCGTAGAGGACAGGGAGGCTACACCTTC	TRBD1	TRBV27	TRBJ1-2	.	13
CASRLVAEMYDEQYF	TGTGCAAGTCGCTTAGTCGCCGAGATGTACGACGAGCAGTACTTC	.	TRBV12-2	TRBJ2-7	.	15
CASSDTEGARTEAFF	TGCGCCAGCAGTGATACGGAGGGGGCGCGAACTGAAGCTTTCTTT	TRBD1	TRBV10-2	TRBJ1-1	.	15
CASSQDYRSNQPQHF	TGTGCCAGCAGCCAAGATTACAGAAGCAATCAGCCCCAGCATTTT	.	TRBV4-2	TRBJ1-5	.	15
CASSDEVYGYTF	TGTGCCAGCAGTGATGAGGTCTATGGCTACACCTTC	.	TRBV2	TRBJ1-2	.	12
CASRRFSGANVLTF	TGTGCCAGCAGGCGTTTCTCTGGGGCCAACGTCCTGACTTTC	.	TRBV6-5	TRBJ2-6	.	14
CASSQDTSQGEGYNEQFF	TGTGCCAGCAGCCAAGATACTAGCCAAGGTGAGGGGTACAATGAGCAGTTCTTC	.	TRBV4-2	TRBJ2-1	.	18
CASSPGVSYGYTF	TGTGCCAGCAGCCCAGGGGTCTCCTATGGCTACACCTTC	.	TRBV27	TRBJ1-2	.	13
CATRGRWTGAALSSYNEQFF	TGTGCCACCCGCGGCCGATGGACAGGGGCCGCCCTTAGCTCCTACAATGAGCAGTTCTTC	TRBD1	TRBV15	TRBJ2-1	.	20
CASRDRGNSGNTIYF	TGCGCCAGCCGGGACAGGGGCAACTCTGGAAACACCATATATTTT	TRBD1	TRBV4-1	TRBJ1-3	.	15
CASSVAANYGYTF	TGTGCCAGCAGCGTAGCGGCTAACTATGGCTACACCTTC	.	TRBV9	TRBJ1-2	.	13
CASRVPSYEQYF	TGTGCCAGCCGGGTTCCTTCTTACGAGCAGTACTTC	.	TRBV6-1	TRBJ2-7	few	12
CASSRGPSTDTQYF	TGTGCCAGCAGCAGGGGGCCAAGCACAGATACGCAGTATTTT	TRBD1	TRBV11-2	TRBJ2-3	.	14
CASSGSRGSRANEKLFF	TGTGCCAGCAGCGGATCCAGGGGATCTCGGGCTAATGAAAAACTGTTTTTT	.	TRBV9	TRBJ1-4	.	17
CASSAGGSGNTIYF	TGTGCCAGCAGTGCGGGGGGGAGCGGAAACACCATATATTTT	.	TRBV7-6	TRBJ1-3	.	14
CASSRSGYSYEQYF	TGCGCCAGCAGCCGTTCCGGTTACTCCTACGAGCAGTACTTC	.	TRBV5-1	TRBJ2-7	.	14
CASSQPGDFRQELFF	TGTGCCAGCAGCCAACCGGGGGACTTTCGCCAGGAACTGTTTTTT	.	TRBV4-2	TRBJ1-4	once	15
CASRGSGGGETQYF	TGTGCCAGCAGGGGGAGCGGGGGGGGAGAGACCCAGTACTTC	TRBD2	TRBV6-5	TRBJ2-5	.	14
CASGLGNRGGTEAFF	TGTGCTAGTGGTTTGGGGAACAGGGGAGGCACTGAAGCTTTCTTT	TRBD1	TRBV12-5	TRBJ1-1	few	15
CASGQYYEQYF	TGTGCCAGCGGACAGTACTACGAGCAGTACTTC	.	TRBV14	TRBJ2-7	once	11
CASSDGLAGADEQYF	TGTGCCAGCAGCGATGGACTAGCGGGAGCTGACGAGCAGTACTTC	TRBD2	TRBV7-8	TRBJ2-7	once	15
CASSLLTGSGNTIYF	TGCGCCAGCAGCTTGCTAACAGGGTCTGGAAACACCATATATTTT	.	TRBV5-1	TRBJ1-3	.	15
CASSQDGATNEKLFF	TGCGCCAGCAGCCAAGACGGTGCAACTAATGAAAAACTGTTTTTT	.	TRBV4-1	TRBJ1-4	.	15
CASSDQGHETQYF	TGTGCCAGCAGTGATCAGGGGCATGAGACCCAGTACTTC	.	TRBV6-4	TRBJ2-5	.	13
CASSISGAGPRDTQYF	TGTGCCAGCAGCATTAGTGGGGCGGGGCCGAGGGATACGCAGTATTTT	.	TRBV7-3	TRBJ2-3	.	16
CASGTRDPQETQYF	TGTGCCAGCGGGACAAGGGACCCCCAAGAGACCCAGTACTTC	.	TRBV9	TRBJ2-5	.	14
CASRGTGTGDNSPLHF	TGTGCCAGCAGGGGTACCGGGACAGGGGATAATTCACCCCTCCACTTT	TRBD1	TRBV5-6	TRBJ1-6	.	16
CASSIWTSGDTDTQYF	TGTGCCAGCAGTATTTGGACTAGCGGCGACACAGATACGCAGTATTTT	TRBD2	TRBV2	TRBJ2-3	.	16
CASTGGGVGEKLFF	TGTGCCAGCACCGGGGGGGGCGTAGGGGAAAAACTGTTTTTT	.	TRBV6-1	TRBJ1-4	.	14
CASSYRGLANTGELFF	TGTGCCAGCAGTTACCGCGGACTAGCGAACACCGGGGAGCTGTTTTTT	TRBD2	TRBV6-5	TRBJ2-2	.	16
CASSLVGQGHEQYF	TGCGCCAGCAGCTTGGTCGGACAGGGGCACGAGCAGTACTTC	TRBD1	TRBV5-1	TRBJ2-7	few	14